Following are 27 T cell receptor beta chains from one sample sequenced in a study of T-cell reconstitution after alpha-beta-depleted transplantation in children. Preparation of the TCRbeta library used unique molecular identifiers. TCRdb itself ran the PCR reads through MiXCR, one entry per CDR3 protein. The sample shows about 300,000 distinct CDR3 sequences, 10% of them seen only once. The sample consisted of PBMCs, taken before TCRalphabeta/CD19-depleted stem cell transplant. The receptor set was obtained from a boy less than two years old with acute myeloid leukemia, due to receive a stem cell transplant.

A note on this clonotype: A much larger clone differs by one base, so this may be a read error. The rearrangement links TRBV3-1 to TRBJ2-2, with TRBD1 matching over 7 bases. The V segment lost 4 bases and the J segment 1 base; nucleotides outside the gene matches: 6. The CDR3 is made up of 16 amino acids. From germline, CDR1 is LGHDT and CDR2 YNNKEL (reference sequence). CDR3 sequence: CASSPRQGKNTGELFF. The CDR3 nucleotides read TGTGCCAGCAGCCCTCGACAGGGTAAGAACACCGGGGAGCTGTTTTTT.

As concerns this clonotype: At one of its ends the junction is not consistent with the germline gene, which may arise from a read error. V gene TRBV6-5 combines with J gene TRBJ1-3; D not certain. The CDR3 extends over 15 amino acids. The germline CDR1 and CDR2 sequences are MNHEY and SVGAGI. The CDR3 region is CASSYSRISGDTIYF. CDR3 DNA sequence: TGTGCCAGCAGTTACTCGAGGATCTCTGGAGACACCATATATTTT.

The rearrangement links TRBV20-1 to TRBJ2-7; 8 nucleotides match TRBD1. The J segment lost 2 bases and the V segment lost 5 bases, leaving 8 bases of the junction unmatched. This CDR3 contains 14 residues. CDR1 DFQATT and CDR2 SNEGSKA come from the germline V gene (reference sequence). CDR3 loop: CSALTGTGAYEQYF. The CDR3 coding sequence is TGCAGTGCTTTGACCGGGACAGGCGCCTACGAGCAGTACTTC.

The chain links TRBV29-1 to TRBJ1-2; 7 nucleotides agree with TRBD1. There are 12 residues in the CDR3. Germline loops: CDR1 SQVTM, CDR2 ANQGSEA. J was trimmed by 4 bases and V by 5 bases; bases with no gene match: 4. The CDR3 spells CSVLGGVYGYTF. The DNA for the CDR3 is TGCAGCGTTCTAGGGGGCGTCTATGGCTACACCTTC.

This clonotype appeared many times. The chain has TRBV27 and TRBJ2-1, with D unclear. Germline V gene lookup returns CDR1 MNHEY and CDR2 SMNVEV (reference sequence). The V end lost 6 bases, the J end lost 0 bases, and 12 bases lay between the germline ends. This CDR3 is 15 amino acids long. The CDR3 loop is CASRRSESSYNEQFF. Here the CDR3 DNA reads TGTGCCAGCAGAAGAAGCGAAAGCTCCTACAATGAGCAGTTCTTC.

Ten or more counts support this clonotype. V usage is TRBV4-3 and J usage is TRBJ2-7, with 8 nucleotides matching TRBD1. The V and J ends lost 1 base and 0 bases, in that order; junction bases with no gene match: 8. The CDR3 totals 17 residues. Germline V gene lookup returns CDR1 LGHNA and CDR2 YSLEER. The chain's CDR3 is CASSQATGTGGSYEQYF. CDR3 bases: TGCGCCAGCAGCCAAGCTACCGGGACAGGAGGCTCCTACGAGCAGTACTTC.

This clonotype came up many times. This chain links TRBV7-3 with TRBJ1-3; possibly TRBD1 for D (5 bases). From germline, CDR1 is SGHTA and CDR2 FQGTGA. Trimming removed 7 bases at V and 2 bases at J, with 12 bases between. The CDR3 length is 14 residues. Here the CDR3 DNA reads TGTGCCAGCATCCTATCAGGGACTGGAAACACCATATATTTT. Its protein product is CASILSGTGNTIYF. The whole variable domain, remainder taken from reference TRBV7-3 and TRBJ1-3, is GAGVSQTPSNKVTEKGKYVELRCDPISGHTALYWYRQSLGQGPEFLIYFQGTGAADDSGLPNDRFFAVRPEGSVSTLKIQRTERGDSAVYLCASILSGTGNTIYFGEGSWLTVV.

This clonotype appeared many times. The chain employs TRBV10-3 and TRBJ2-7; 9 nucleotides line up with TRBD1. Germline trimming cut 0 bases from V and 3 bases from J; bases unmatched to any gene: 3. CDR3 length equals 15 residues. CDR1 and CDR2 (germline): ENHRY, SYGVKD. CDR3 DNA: TGTGCCATCAGTGAGTCGGGACAGGGAGGCTACGAGCAGTACTTC. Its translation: CAISESGQGGYEQYF.

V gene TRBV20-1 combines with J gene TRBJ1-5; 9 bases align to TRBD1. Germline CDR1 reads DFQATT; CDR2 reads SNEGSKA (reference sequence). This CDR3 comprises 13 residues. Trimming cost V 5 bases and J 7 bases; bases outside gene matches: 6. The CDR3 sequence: CSAVTGGEQPQHF. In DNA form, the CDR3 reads TGCAGTGCTGTGACAGGGGGAGAACAGCCCCAGCATTTT.

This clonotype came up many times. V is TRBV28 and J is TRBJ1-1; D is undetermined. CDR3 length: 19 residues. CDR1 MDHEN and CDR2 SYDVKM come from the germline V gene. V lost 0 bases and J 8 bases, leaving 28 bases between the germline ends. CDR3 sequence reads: CASSLWRATARTLFTEAFF. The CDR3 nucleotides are TGTGCCAGCAGTTTATGGAGGGCCACGGCCCGGACCTTGTTTACAGAAGCTTTCTTT.

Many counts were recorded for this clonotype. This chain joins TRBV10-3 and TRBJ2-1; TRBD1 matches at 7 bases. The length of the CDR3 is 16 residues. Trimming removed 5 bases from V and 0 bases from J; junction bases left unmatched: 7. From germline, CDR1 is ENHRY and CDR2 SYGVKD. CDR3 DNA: TGTGCCATCAGTTCACAGGGGCCGGGCTCCTACAATGAGCAGTTCTTC. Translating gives CAISSQGPGSYNEQFF.

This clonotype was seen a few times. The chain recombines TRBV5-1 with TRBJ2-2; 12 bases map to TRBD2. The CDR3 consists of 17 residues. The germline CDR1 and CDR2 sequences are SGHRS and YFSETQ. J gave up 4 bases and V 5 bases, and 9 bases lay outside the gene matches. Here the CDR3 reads CASSSRLAGAGTGELFF. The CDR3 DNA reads TGCGCCAGCAGTTCCAGACTAGCGGGGGCTGGCACCGGGGAGCTGTTTTTT.

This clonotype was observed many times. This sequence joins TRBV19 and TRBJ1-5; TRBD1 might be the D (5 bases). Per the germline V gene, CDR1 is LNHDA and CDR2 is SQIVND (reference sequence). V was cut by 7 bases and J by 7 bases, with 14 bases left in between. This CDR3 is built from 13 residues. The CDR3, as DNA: TGTGCCAGTAACCCCCGGGGGTGGCAGCCCCAGCATTTT. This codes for CASNPRGWQPQHF.

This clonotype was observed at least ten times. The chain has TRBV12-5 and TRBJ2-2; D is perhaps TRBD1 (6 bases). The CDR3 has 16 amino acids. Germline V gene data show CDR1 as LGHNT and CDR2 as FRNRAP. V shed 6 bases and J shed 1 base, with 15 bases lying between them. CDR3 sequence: CASGFLSTGNTGELFF. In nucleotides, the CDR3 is TGTGCTAGTGGCTTTCTTTCGACAGGGAACACCGGGGAGCTGTTTTTT.

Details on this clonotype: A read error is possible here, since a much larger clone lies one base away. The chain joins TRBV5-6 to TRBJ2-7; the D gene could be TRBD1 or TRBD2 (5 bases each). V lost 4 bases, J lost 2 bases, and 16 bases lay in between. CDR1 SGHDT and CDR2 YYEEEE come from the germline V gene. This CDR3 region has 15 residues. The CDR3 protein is CASSHGTGSPYEQYF. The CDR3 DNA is TGTGCCAGCAGCCATGGGACGGGAAGCCCCTACGAGCAGTACTTC.

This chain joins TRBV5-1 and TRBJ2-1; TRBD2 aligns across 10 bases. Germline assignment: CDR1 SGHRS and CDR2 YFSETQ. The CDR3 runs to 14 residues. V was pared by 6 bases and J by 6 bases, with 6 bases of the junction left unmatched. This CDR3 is CASKGTSVVNEQFF. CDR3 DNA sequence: TGCGCCAGCAAGGGGACTAGCGTGGTCAATGAGCAGTTCTTC.

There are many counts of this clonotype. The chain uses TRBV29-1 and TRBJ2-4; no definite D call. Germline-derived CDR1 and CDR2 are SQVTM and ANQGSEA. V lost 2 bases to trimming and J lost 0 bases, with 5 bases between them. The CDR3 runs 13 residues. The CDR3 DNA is TGCAGCGTTGAAAGGCTAGCCAAAAACATTCAGTACTTC. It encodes CSVERLAKNIQYF.

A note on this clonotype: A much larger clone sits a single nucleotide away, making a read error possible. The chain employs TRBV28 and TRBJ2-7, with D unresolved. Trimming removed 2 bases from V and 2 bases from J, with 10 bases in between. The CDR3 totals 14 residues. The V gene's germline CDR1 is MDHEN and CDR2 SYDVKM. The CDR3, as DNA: TGTGCCAGCAGTTTAGTCAGTCGGCCCTACGAGCAGTACTTC. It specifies CASSLVSRPYEQYF.

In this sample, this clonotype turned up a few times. CDR3 sequence (DNA): TGTGCCAGCAGACAGGGAAGCTCACCCCTCCACTTT. The encoded protein is CASRQGSSPLHF. The chain recombines TRBV7-2 with TRBJ1-6, with a tentative D call TRBD1 (6 bases). Trimming left V 6 bases short and J 10 bases short, with 10 bases between. The CDR3 has 12 residues. Looked up from germline, CDR1 is SGHTA and CDR2 is FQGNSA.

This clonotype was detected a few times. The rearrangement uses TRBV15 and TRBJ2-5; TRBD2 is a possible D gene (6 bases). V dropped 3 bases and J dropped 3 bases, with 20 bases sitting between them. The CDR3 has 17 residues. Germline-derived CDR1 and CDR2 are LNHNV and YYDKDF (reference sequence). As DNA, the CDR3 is TGTGCCACCAGCAGGCGGGAACCGGGACGACGGGAAGAGACCCAGTACTTC. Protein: CATSRREPGRREETQYF.

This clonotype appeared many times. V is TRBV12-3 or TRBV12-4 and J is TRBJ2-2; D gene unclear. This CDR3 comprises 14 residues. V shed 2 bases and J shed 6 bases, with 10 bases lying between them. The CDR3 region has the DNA TGTGCCAGCAGTTTAAGAGGCCTGGCCGGGGAGCTGTTTTTT. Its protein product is CASSLRGLAGELFF.

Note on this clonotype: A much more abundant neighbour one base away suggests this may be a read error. The CDR3 sequence: CASRGPLTGGPYNEQFF. The CDR3 DNA sequence: TGTGCCAGCAGAGGGCCTCTAACGGGGGGGCCGTACAATGAGCAGTTCTTC. V is TRBV6-2 or TRBV6-3 and J is TRBJ2-1, with 8 bases fitting TRBD2. V trimming: 6 bases; J trimming: 4 bases; junction bases outside the gene matches: 14. Germline V gives CDR1 MNHEY, CDR2 SVGEGT. This CDR3 is 17 amino acids long.

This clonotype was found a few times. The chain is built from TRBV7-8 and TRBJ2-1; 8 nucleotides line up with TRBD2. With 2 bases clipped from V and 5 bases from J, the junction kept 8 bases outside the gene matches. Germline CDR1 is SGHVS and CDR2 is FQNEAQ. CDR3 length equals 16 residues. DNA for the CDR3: TGTGCCAGCAGCTTATCCGGGACTAGGGGGGACAATGAGCAGTTCTTC. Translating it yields CASSLSGTRGDNEQFF.

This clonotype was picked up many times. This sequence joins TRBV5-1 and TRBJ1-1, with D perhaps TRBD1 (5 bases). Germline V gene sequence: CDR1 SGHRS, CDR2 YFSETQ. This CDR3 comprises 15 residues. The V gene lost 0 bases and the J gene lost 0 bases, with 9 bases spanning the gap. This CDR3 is CASSLGGVLNTEAFF. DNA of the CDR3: TGCGCCAGCAGCTTGGGGGGGGTCCTGAACACTGAAGCTTTCTTT.

Here the CDR3 reads CATSSPSGLATQGLNEQFF. CDR3 nucleotide sequence: TGTGCCACCAGCAGCCCCTCCGGACTAGCGACGCAGGGCCTCAATGAGCAGTTCTTC. The rearrangement joins TRBV15 to TRBJ2-1; 9 bases line up with TRBD2. Germline-derived CDR1 and CDR2 are LNHNV and YYDKDF (reference sequence). J lost 6 bases, V lost 3 bases, and 18 bases had no gene match. The CDR3 loop spans 19 amino acids.

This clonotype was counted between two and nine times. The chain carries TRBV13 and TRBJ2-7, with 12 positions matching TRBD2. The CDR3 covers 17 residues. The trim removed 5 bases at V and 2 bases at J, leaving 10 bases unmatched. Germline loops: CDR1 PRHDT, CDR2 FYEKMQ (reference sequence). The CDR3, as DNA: TGTGCCAGCAGCCCTACATGGACTAGCGGGAAGACCTACGAGCAGTACTTC. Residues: CASSPTWTSGKTYEQYF. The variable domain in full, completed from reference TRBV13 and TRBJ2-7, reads AAGVIQSPRHLIKEKRETATLKCYPIPRHDTVYWYQQGPGQDPQFLISFYEKMQSDKGSIPDRFSAQQFSDYHSELNMSSLELGDSALYFCASSPTWTSGKTYEQYFGPGTRLTVT.

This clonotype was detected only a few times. The CDR3: CASSSRGSYEQYF. For the CDR3, the DNA is TGTGCCAGCAGCTCCCGTGGATCCTACGAGCAGTACTTC. This rearrangement joins TRBV7-9 to TRBJ2-7; D is uncertain. Trimming took off 4 bases at V and 1 base at J, with 8 bases between the two ends. The CDR3 runs to 13 residues. Per the germline V gene, CDR1 is SEHNR and CDR2 is FQNEAQ (reference sequence).